The rows below give T cell receptor beta chains drawn from one sample of a study of cytomegalovirus exposure and HLA in healthy donors. This table comes from immunoSEQ multiplex PCR, and its TCRdb copy is limited to in-frame clones, with some not included. The sample holds approximately 150,000 clones, roughly 80% seen once. Source material: PBMCs. Source of these receptors: a female donor in good health and CMV-seronegative. Both conserved end residues are part of each CDR3. D genes are given only for firm matches. Part of the rows lack a size; the others show once, few, many or a class for expanded clones.

v_call	clone_size	j_call	d_call	cdr3_aa	cdr3_nt
TRBV19	-	TRBJ2-5	-	CASSRQAEGQETQYF	TGTGCCAGTAGTCGACAAGCGGAGGGGCAAGAGACCCAGTACTTC
TRBV6-5	once	TRBJ2-1	-	CASSSQVIDEQFF	TGTGCCAGCAGTTCCCAGGTAATCGATGAGCAGTTCTTC
TRBV7-6	-	TRBJ2-1	-	CASSPGRGNEQFF	TGTGCCAGCAGCCCAGGCCGGGGGAATGAGCAGTTCTTC
TRBV6-6	many	TRBJ2-7	-	CASSYSSSGGEQYF	TGTGCCAGCAGTTACTCGAGTTCCGGGGGCGAGCAGTACTTC
TRBV4-3	-	TRBJ2-7	TRBD1	CASSQDRGTYEQYF	TGCGCCAGCAGCCAGGACAGGGGCACCTACGAGCAGTACTTC
TRBV7-9	-	TRBJ2-7	-	CASSLVGGYEQYF	TGTGCCAGCAGCTTAGTGGGGGGCTACGAGCAGTACTTC
TRBV6-5	-	TRBJ1-2	-	CASSSGHVERVNGYTF	TGTGCCAGCAGTTCAGGACATGTCGAAAGGGTAAATGGCTACACCTTC
TRBV5-1	-	TRBJ2-3	-	CASSPDASSRGDTQYF	TGCGCCAGCAGTCCTGACGCTTCCTCGCGGGGAGATACGCAGTATTTT
TRBV4-3	-	TRBJ1-2	TRBD1	CASSQDLLTGIYGYTF	TGCGCCAGCAGCCAAGACCTACTGACAGGGATCTATGGCTACACCTTC
TRBV19	-	TRBJ1-4	-	CASSIGAGVPLNEKLFF	TGTGCCAGTAGTATCGGGGCAGGGGTGCCCCTTAATGAAAAACTGTTTTTT
TRBV6-5	-	TRBJ1-3	-	CASSTRDRNTIYF	TGTGCCAGCAGTACCCGGGACAGAAACACCATATATTTT
TRBV28	-	TRBJ1-5	-	CASSPSPRNQPQHF	TGTGCCAGCAGTCCCTCCCCTCGCAATCAGCCCCAGCATTTT
TRBV25-1	-	TRBJ2-3	TRBD2	CASSELAETTDTQYF	TGTGCCAGCAGTGAACTAGCGGAAACCACAGATACGCAGTATTTT
TRBV9	-	TRBJ2-3	-	CASSVPTRESTDTQYF	TGTGCCAGCAGCGTACCTACTAGGGAATCCACAGATACGCAGTATTTT
TRBV7-9	few	TRBJ2-3	TRBD1	CAIQGAPDTQYF	TGTGCCATCCAGGGGGCCCCAGATACGCAGTATTTT
TRBV7-9	-	TRBJ2-3	TRBD1	CARTQGANADTQYF	TGTGCCAGAACTCAGGGGGCCAACGCAGATACGCAGTATTTT
TRBV4-3	-	TRBJ1-2	-	CASSQIYWGPRGTF	TGCGCCAGCAGCCAGATCTACTGGGGGCCGCGTGGGACCTTC
TRBV5-4	once	TRBJ2-3	-	CASSLKVASTDTQYF	TGTGCCAGCAGCTTGAAGGTAGCGAGCACAGATACGCAGTATTTT
TRBV28	-	TRBJ2-7	TRBD2	CARRGIAGDWQYF	TGTGCCAGACGAGGAATAGCGGGAGATTGGCAGTACTTC
TRBV29-1	-	TRBJ1-4	-	CSVVGTLGEKLFF	TGCAGCGTTGTTGGGACTTTGGGTGAAAAACTGTTTTTT
TRBV5-5	once	TRBJ1-1	TRBD1	CASSAGTGRQGTEAFF	TGTGCCAGCAGCGCCGGGACAGGTCGACAAGGCACTGAAGCTTTCTTT
TRBV7-9	-	TRBJ2-1	-	CASSLSRNSYNEQFF	TGTGCCAGCAGCTTATCCCGTAACTCCTACAATGAGCAGTTCTTC
TRBV6-5	-	TRBJ1-2	-	CASSYSSPALGYGYTF	TGTGCCAGCAGTTACTCGAGCCCGGCCCTAGGCTATGGCTACACCTTC
TRBV6-5	-	TRBJ1-3	TRBD1	CASRRGQGAGNTIYF	TGTGCCAGCAGACGCGGACAGGGGGCTGGAAACACCATATATTTT